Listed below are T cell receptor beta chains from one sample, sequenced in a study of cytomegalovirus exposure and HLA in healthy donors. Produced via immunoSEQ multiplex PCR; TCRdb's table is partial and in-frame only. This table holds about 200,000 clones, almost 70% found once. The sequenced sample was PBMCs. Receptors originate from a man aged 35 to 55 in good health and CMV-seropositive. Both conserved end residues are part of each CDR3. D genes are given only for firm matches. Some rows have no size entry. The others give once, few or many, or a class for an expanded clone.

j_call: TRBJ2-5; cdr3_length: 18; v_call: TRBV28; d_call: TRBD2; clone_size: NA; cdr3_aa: CASSLMVAGAESGETQYF; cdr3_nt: TGTGCCAGCAGTTTAATGGTAGCGGGGGCCGAGAGTGGAGAGACCCAGTACTTC
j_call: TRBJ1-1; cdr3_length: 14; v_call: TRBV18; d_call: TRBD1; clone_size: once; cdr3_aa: CASSSNPGQGAAFF; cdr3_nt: TGTGCCAGCTCATCTAACCCGGGACAGGGGGCCGCTTTCTTT
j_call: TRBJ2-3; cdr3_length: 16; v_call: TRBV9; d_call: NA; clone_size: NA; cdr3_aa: CASSDLSRMRADTQYF; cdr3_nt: TGTGCCAGCAGCGACCTCTCACGAATGAGAGCAGATACGCAGTATTTT
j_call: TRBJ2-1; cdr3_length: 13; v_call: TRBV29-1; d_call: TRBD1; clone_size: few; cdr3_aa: CSVEGTGSIEQFF; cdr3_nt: TGCAGCGTTGAAGGGACAGGGTCAATTGAGCAGTTCTTC
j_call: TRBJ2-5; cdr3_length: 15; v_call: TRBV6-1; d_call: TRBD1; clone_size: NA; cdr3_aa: CASSPRTGRQETQYF; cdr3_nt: TGTGCCAGCAGTCCCCGGACAGGGCGACAAGAGACCCAGTACTTC
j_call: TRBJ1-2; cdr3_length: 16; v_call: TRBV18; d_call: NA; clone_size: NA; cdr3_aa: CASSPLSPGTFYGYTF; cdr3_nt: TGTGCCAGCTCACCTCTTTCCCCGGGGACTTTCTATGGCTACACCTTC
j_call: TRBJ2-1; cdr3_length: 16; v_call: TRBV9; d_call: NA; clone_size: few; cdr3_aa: CASSGPRTDINNEQFF; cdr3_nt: TGTGCCAGCAGCGGACCACGGACAGACATTAACAATGAGCAGTTCTTC
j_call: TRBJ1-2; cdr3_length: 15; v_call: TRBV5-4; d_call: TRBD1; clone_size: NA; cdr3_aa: CASSSGTGTPYGYTF; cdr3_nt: TGTGCCAGCAGCTCCGGGACAGGGACCCCCTATGGCTACACCTTC
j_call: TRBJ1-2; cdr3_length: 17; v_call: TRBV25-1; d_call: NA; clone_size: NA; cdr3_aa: CASSGSARGGGNYGYTF; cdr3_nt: TGTGCCAGCAGTGGATCGGCGAGGGGGGGAGGGAACTATGGCTACACCTTC
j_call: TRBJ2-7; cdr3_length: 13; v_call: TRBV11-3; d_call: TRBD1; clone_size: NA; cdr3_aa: CASSRDSGGEQYF; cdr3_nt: TGTGCCAGCAGCCGGGACAGCGGAGGCGAGCAGTACTTC
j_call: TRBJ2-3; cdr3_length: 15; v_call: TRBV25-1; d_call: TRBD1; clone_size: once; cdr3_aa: CASSPTGYYTDTQYF; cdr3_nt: TGTGCCAGCAGTCCGACAGGGTACTACACAGATACGCAGTATTTT
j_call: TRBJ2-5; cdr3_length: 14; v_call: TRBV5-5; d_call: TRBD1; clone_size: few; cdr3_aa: CASSLYDREETQYF; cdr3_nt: TGTGCCAGCAGCTTGTACGACAGGGAAGAGACCCAGTACTTC
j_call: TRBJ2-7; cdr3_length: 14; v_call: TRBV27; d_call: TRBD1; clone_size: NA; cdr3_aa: CASSSGQGPYEQYF; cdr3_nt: TGTGCCAGCAGTTCGGGACAGGGCCCCTACGAGCAGTACTTC
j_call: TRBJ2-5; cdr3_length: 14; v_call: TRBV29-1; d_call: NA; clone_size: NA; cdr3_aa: CSGLPGAPAGTQYF; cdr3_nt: TGCAGCGGGCTCCCAGGGGCGCCGGCGGGGACCCAGTACTTC
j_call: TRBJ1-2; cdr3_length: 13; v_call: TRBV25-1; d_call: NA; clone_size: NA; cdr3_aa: CASSEEGSTGYTF; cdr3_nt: TGTGCCAGCAGTGAAGAGGGCAGCACAGGCTACACCTTC
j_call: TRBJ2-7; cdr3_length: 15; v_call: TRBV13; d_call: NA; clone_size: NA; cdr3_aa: CASSLARESSYEQYF; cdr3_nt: TGTGCCAGCAGCTTAGCTCGGGAGAGCTCCTACGAGCAGTACTTC
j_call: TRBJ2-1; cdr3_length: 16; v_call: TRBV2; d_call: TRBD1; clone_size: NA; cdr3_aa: CASSRGRAGGYNEQFF; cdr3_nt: TGTGCCAGCAGTCGGGGCCGGGCAGGGGGCTACAATGAGCAGTTCTTC
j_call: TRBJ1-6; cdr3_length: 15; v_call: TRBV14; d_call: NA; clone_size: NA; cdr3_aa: CASSQRTDDNSPLHF; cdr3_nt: TGTGCCAGCAGCCAACGGACAGACGATAATTCACCCCTCCACTTT
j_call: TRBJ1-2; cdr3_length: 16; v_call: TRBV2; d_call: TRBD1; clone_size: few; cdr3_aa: CASSEKGSGGNYGYTF; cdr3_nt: TGTGCCAGCAGTGAAAAAGGGTCAGGGGGTAACTATGGCTACACCTTC
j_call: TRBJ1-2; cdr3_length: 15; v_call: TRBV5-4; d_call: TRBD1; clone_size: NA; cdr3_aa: CASSLGGRTGHGYTF; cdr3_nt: TGTGCCAGCAGCTTGGGTGGGAGGACAGGGCATGGCTACACCTTC
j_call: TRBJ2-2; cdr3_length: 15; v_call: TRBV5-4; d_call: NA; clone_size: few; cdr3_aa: CASSLWAGGTGELFF; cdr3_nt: TGTGCCAGCAGCTTGTGGGCAGGGGGGACCGGGGAGCTGTTTTTT
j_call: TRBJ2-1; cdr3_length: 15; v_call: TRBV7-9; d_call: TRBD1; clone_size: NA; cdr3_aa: CASSLGQGIVNEQFF; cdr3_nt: TGTGCCAGCAGCTTAGGACAGGGCATTGTTAATGAGCAGTTCTTC
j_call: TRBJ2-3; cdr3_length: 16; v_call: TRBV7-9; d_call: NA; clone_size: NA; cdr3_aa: CASSPARTQSTDTQYF; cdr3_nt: TGTGCCAGCAGCCCCGCCAGGACTCAAAGCACAGATACGCAGTATTTT
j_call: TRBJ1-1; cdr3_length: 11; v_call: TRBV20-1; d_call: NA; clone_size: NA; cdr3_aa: CSAMGHTEAFF; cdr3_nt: TGCAGTGCTATGGGCCACACTGAAGCTTTCTTT
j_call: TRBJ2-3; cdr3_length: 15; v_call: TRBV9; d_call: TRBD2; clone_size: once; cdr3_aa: CASSATSVVTDTQYF; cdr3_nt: TGTGCCAGCAGTGCCACTAGCGTAGTCACAGATACGCAGTATTTT
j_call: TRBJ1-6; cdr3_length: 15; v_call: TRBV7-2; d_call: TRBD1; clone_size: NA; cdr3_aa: CASSSFRGYNSPLHF; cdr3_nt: TGTGCCAGCAGCTCCTTCAGGGGGTACAATTCACCCCTCCACTTT
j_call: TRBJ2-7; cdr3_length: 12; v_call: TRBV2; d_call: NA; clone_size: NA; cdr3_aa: CASRRAGLEQYF; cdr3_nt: TGTGCCAGCCGCCGGGCGGGTCTTGAGCAGTACTTC
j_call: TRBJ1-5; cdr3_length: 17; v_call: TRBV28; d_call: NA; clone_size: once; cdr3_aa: CASSPAGSGHSNQPQHF; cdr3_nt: TGTGCCAGCAGTCCAGCGGGGTCAGGGCATAGCAATCAGCCCCAGCATTTT
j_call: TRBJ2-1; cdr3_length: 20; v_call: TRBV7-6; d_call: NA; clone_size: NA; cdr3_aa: CASSLRGPGRALRSYNEQFF; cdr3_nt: TGTGCCAGCAGCTTAAGGGGTCCAGGGCGCGCACTCCGCTCCTACAATGAGCAGTTCTTC
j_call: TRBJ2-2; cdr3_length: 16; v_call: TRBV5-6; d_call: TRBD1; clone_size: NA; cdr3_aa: CASSFRGQVNTGELFF; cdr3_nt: TGTGCCAGCAGCTTTAGGGGACAGGTGAACACCGGGGAGCTGTTTTTT
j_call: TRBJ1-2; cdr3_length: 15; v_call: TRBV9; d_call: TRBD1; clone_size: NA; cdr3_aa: CASSQRTGGGDGYTF; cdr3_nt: TGTGCCAGCAGCCAACGGACAGGGGGAGGAGATGGCTACACCTTC
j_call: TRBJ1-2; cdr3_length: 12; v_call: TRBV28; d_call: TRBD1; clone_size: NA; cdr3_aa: CAIDRGVDGYTF; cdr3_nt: TGTGCCATAGACAGGGGGGTTGATGGCTACACCTTC
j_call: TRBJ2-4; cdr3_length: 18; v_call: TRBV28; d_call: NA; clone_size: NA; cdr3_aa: CASQLGGPASLAKNIQYF; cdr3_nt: TGTGCCAGCCAACTGGGGGGACCTGCTTCGCTAGCCAAAAACATTCAGTACTTC
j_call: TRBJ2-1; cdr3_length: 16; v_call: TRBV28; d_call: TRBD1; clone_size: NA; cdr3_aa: CASSSPPGQGKNEQFF; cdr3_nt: TGTGCCAGCAGTTCCCCTCCGGGACAGGGGAAGAATGAGCAGTTCTTC
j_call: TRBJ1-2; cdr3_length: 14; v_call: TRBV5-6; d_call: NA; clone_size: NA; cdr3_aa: CASSLEYGRGGYTF; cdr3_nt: TGTGCCAGCAGCTTGGAATATGGGAGGGGAGGCTACACCTTC
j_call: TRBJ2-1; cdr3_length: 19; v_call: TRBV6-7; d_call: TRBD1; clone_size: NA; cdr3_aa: CASSSHSIPDRGFYNEQFF; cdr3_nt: TGTGCCAGCAGTTCCCACTCGATCCCGGACAGGGGATTCTACAATGAGCAGTTCTTC
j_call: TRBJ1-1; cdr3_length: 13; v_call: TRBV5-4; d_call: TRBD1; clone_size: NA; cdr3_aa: CASSFTGVSEAFF; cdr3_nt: TGTGCCAGCAGCTTCACAGGGGTCTCCGAAGCTTTCTTT
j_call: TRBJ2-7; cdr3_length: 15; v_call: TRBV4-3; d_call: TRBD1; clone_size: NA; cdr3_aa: CASSQGGQATYEQYF; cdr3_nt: TGCGCCAGCAGCCAAGGGGGACAGGCAACCTACGAGCAGTACTTC
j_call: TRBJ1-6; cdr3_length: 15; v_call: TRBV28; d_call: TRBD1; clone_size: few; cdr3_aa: CASRAPGQGLPPLHF; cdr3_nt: TGTGCCAGCAGAGCCCCGGGACAGGGCCTTCCACCCCTCCACTTT
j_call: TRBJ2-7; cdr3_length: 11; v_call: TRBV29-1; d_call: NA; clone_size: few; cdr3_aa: CSVSGSYEQYF; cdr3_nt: TGCAGCGTTTCCGGGAGCTACGAGCAGTACTTC
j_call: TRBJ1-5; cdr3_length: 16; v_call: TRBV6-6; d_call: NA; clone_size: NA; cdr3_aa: CASSYGRDYSNQPQHF; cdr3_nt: TGTGCCAGCAGTTACGGGAGGGATTATAGCAATCAGCCCCAGCATTTT
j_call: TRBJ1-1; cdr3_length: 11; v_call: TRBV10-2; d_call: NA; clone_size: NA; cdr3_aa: CASSGQTEAFF; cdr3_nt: TGCGCCAGCAGTGGGCAGACTGAAGCTTTCTTT